This T cell receptor (beta chain) came from a study of blood T cell repertoires in COVID-19. Study-level information: Donors in the United States, Italy and Spain gave samples during acute or convalescent COVID-19. T cells, B-cell-depleted T cells, or PBMCs provided the cDNA or gDNA that served as material.

As originally analysed: Researchers report that nucleated cell counts were estimated from reference gene primer amplification. Clones were read by immunoSEQ multiplex PCR, and TCRdb kept only the in-frame ones, dropping some. That table gives V, J and clone size, and the DNA gave D and trimming. The sample includes some 120,000 clones, about four fifths of them seen just once. V gave up 3 bases and J gave up 1 base; unmatched junction bases: 7. The V gene's germline CDR1 is GTSNPN and CDR2 SVGIG (reference sequence). The CDR3 is made up of 15 amino acids. The V call is TRBV30, the J call TRBJ1-2; the match to TRBD1 covers 8 bases. This receptor was obtained from a man aged 35-49 years with active or convalescent COVID-19. Sequenced: peripheral blood. The CDR3 DNA reads TGTGCCTGGAGCGCAGGGGGCGCGGGTAACTATGGCTACACCTTC. Encoded protein: CAWSAGGAGNYGYTF.